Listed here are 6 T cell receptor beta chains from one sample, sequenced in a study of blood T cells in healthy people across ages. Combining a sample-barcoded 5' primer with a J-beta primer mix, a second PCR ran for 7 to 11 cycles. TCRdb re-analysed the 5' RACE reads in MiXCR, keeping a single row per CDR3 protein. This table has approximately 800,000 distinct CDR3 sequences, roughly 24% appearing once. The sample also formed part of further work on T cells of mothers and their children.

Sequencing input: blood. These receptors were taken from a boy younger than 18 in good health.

The CDR3: CASSETGTGAYEQYF. The CDR3 DNA sequence: TGTGCCAGCAGCGAAACCGGGACAGGGGCCTACGAGCAGTACTTC. The V and J genes are TRBV9 and TRBJ2-5, with 10 positions matching TRBD1. The last part of the DNA fits TRBJ2-7 better; the J call may be wrong. The germline V gene has CDR1 SGDLS and CDR2 YYNGEE. This CDR3 contains 15 residues.

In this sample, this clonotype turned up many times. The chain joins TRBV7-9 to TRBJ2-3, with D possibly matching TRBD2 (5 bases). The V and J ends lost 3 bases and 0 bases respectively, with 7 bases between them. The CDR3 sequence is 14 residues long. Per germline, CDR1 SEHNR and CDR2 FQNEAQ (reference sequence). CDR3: CASSLGVSTDTQYF. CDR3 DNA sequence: TGTGCCAGCAGCTTGGGAGTTAGCACAGATACGCAGTATTTT.

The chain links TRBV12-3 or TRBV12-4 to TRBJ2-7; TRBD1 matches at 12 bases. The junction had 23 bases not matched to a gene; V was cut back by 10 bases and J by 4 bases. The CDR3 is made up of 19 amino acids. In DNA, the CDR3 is TGTGCCATCGATAACCCATGGGACAGGGGGCATCGAGGGGTTTACGAGCAGTACTTC. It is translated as CAIDNPWDRGHRGVYEQYF.

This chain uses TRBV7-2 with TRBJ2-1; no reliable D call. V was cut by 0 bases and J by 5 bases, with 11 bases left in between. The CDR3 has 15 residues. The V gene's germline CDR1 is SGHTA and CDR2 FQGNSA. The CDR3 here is CASSLAPWTNNEQFF. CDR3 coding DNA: TGTGCCAGCAGCTTAGCGCCGTGGACGAACAATGAGCAGTTCTTC.

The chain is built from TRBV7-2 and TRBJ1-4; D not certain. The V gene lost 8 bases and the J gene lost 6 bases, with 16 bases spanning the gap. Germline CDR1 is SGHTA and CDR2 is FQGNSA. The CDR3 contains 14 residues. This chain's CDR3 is CASSKGLGYEKLFF. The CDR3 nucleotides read TGTGCCAGCTCCAAAGGACTGGGGTATGAAAAACTGTTTTTT.

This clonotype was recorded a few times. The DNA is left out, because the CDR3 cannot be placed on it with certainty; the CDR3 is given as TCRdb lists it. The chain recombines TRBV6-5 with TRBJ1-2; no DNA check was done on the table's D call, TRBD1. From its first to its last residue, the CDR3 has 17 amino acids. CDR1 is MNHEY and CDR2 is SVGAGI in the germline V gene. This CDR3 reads CASSYSSGQGRNYGYTF.